A selection of T cell receptor beta chains follows, all from one sample in a study of blood T cell repertoires in COVID-19. Libraries were prepared by immunoSEQ multiplex PCR; TCRdb keeps only in-frame clonotypes and omits some of them. The repertoire has 60,000 to 85,000 clones, more than 75% of them found once; the top ten carry roughly 12%. Sequencing used peripheral blood. The receptors were gathered from a human donor in a cohort sampled during active COVID-19. The CDR3 runs from the conserved cysteine through the conserved F or W. The D gene is left open where the match is weak. Size tells how often a clone was seen (once, few, many) or the class of an expanded clone, and some rows leave it out.

D	V	J	size	CDR3	DNA
-	TRBV6-5	TRBJ2-7	-	CASSPFPSEQYF	TGTGCCAGCAGCCCCTTCCCCTCCGAGCAGTACTTC
-	TRBV29-1	TRBJ1-2	-	CSARERPGQTSGGYTF	TGCAGCGCACGCGAAAGACCGGGACAAACATCGGGTGGCTACACCTTC
TRBD2	TRBV4-2	TRBJ2-1	few	CASSQDRGSKRGPYNEQFF	TGTGCCAGCAGCCAAGATAGGGGGTCTAAGCGGGGGCCTTACAATGAGCAGTTCTTC
TRBD2	TRBV5-6	TRBJ2-7	-	CASSLRTSGGQYEQYF	TGTGCCAGCAGCTTGAGGACTAGCGGGGGCCAATACGAGCAGTACTTC
-	TRBV6-2/TRBV6-3	TRBJ2-3	once	CASSSGGRNTQYF	TGTGCCAGCAGCTCCGGGGGACGGAATACGCAGTATTTT
TRBD2	TRBV4-3	TRBJ2-7	once	CASSKYSGGSYEQYF	TGCGCCAGCAGCAAATATAGCGGGGGCTCCTACGAGCAGTACTTC
-	TRBV5-5	TRBJ1-6	once	CASSKRQENSPLHF	TGTGCCAGCAGCAAAAGACAGGAAAATTCACCCCTCCACTTT
-	TRBV6-6	TRBJ1-6	-	CASSLRSSSYNSPLHF	TGTGCCAGCAGCTTGCGGAGTAGCTCCTATAATTCACCCCTCCACTTT
TRBD1	TRBV11-3	TRBJ2-7	-	CASSHGTGGNSEQYF	TGTGCCAGCAGCCACGGGACAGGGGGAAACTCCGAGCAGTACTTC
-	TRBV11-2	TRBJ2-7	-	CASSFVLTGGPYEQYF	TGTGCCAGCAGCTTCGTATTGACAGGCGGTCCTTACGAGCAGTACTTC
-	TRBV19	TRBJ1-2	-	CASESISTPNYGYTF	TGTGCCAGTGAATCGATCTCGACACCTAACTATGGCTACACCTTC
-	TRBV19	TRBJ1-1	-	CASSINGQGRATEAFF	TGTGCCAGTAGTATTAATGGGCAGGGGAGGGCCACTGAAGCTTTCTTT
TRBD2	TRBV4-2	TRBJ2-3	-	CASSQEASGGAGDTQYF	TGTGCCAGCAGCCAAGAGGCTAGCGGGGGGGCTGGGGATACGCAGTATTTT
TRBD2	TRBV7-6	TRBJ2-2	-	CASSISGGGNTGELFF	TGTGCCAGCAGCATTAGCGGGGGGGGAAACACCGGGGAGCTGTTTTTT
TRBD2	TRBV4-3	TRBJ2-5	-	CASSLGTSGGAIRETQYF	TGCGCCAGCAGCCTGGGGACCAGCGGGGGGGCCATACGAGAGACCCAGTACTTC
TRBD1	TRBV19	TRBJ1-2	-	CASRTGANYGYTF	TGTGCCAGCAGGACAGGCGCTAACTATGGCTACACCTTC
-	TRBV7-2	TRBJ1-1	-	CASSSAGQTEAFF	TGTGCCAGCAGCTCTGCAGGGCAGACTGAAGCTTTCTTT